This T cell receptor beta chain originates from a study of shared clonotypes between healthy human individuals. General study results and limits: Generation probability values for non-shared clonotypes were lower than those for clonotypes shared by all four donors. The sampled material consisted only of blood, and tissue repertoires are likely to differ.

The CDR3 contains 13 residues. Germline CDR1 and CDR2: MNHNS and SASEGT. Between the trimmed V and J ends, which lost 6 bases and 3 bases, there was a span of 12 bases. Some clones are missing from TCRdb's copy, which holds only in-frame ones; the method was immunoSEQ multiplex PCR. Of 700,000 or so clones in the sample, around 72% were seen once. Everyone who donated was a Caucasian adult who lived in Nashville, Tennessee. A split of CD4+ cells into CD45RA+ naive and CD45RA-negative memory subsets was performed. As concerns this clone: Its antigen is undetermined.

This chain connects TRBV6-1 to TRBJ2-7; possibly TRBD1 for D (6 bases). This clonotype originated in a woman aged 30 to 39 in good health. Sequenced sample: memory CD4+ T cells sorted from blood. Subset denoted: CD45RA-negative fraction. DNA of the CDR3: TGTGCCAGCAGACAGGGAACCATCTACGAGCAGTACTTC. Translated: CASRQGTIYEQYF.